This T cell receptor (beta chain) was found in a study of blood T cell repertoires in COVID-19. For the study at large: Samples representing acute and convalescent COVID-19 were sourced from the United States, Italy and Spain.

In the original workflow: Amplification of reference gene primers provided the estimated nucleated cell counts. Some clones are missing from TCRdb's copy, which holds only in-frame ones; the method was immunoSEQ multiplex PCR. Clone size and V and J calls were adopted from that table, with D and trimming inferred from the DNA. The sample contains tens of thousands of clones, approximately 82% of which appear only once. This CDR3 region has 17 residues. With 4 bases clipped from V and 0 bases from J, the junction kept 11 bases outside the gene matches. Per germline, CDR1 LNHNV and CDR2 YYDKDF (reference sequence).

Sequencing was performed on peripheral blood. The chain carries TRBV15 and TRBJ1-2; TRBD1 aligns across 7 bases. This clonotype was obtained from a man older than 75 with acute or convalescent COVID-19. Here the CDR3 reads CATSKGPRGATNYGYTF. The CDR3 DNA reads TGTGCCACCAGCAAGGGACCCAGGGGGGCTACTAACTATGGCTACACCTTC.